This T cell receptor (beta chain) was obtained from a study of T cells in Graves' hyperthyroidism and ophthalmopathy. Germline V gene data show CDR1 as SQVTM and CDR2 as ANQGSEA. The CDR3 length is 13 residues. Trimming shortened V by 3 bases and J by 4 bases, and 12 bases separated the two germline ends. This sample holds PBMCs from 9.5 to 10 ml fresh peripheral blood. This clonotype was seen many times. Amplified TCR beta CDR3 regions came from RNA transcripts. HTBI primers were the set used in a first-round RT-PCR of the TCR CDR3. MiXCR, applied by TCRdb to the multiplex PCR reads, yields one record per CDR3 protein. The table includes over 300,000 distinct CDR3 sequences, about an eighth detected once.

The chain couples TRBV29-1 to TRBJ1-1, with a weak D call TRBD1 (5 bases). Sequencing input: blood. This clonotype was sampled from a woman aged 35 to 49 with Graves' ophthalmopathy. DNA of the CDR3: TGCAGCGTTGAGTCAGGGCGAAGCACTGAAGCTTTCTTT. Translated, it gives CSVESGRSTEAFF.